These 17 T cell receptor beta chains came from one sample sequenced in a study of neurological immune-mediated disorders. TCRdb processed the 5' RACE reads anew with MiXCR; each CDR3 protein has one entry. Here the sample spans 65,000 to 90,000 distinct CDR3 sequences, about 5% being singletons. Sequenced material: PBMCs. The receptors stem from a woman in her thirties with multiple sclerosis.

This clonotype was picked up many times. The chain joins TRBV18 to TRBJ2-3, with 7 bases fitting TRBD1. The germline V gene encodes CDR1 KGHSH and CDR2 LQKENI. Germline trimming cut 3 bases from V and 8 bases from J; bases unmatched to any gene: 8. This CDR3 is 14 amino acids long. As DNA, the CDR3 is TGTGCCAGCTCACCCTCACAGGGGCTGGGTACGCAGTATTTT. Amino acid sequence: CASSPSQGLGTQYF.

This clonotype was picked up many times. The chain joins TRBV5-1 to TRBJ1-6; TRBD1 agrees at 8 bases. From germline, CDR1 is SGHRS and CDR2 YFSETQ. The CDR3 loop spans 15 amino acids. The V gene end was trimmed by 3 bases and the J gene end by 9 bases; junction bases not matched to a gene: 8. CDR3 loop: CASSYGQGLGSPLHF. The CDR3 DNA reads as TGCGCCAGCAGCTACGGACAGGGATTGGGTTCACCCCTCCACTTT.

This clonotype was seen many times. The CDR3 coding sequence is TGTGCCATCAGTGAGCCGCATGCCTCGACGAATGAGCAGTTCTTC. It yields the protein CAISEPHASTNEQFF. This rearrangement joins TRBV10-3 to TRBJ2-1; D is undetermined. Between the trimmed V and J ends, which lost 2 bases and 7 bases, there was a span of 15 bases. The CDR3 runs 15 residues. CDR1 ENHRY and CDR2 SYGVKD come from the germline V gene.

This clonotype was seen ten or more times. The V gene is TRBV20-1, the J gene TRBJ2-2; 9 nucleotides line up with TRBD2. Trimming took 2 bases from V and 7 from J; bases not matched to a gene: 8. The length of the CDR3 is 15 residues. CDR1 and CDR2 (germline): DFQATT, SNEGSKA (reference sequence). CDR3 in DNA: TGCAGTGCTAGAATTGCGGGAGGGCCTGGCGGGGAGCTGTTTTTT. Encoded protein: CSARIAGGPGGELFF.

At least ten counts were recorded for this clonotype. The rearrangement joins TRBV7-2 to TRBJ1-6; D gene ambiguous. The CDR3 totals 16 residues. Between the trimmed V and J ends, which lost 2 bases and 1 base, there was a span of 9 bases. The germline V gene has CDR1 SGHTA and CDR2 FQGNSA. CDR3 bases: TGTGCCAGCAGCTTATCTACGGCATCCTATAATTCACCCCTCCACTTT. As protein: CASSLSTASYNSPLHF.

The chain joins TRBV12-3 or TRBV12-4 to TRBJ2-1; 7 bases are shared with TRBD2. The CDR3 extends over 14 amino acids. V was pared by 4 bases and J by 2 bases, with 2 bases of the junction left unmatched. In DNA, the CDR3 is TGTGCCAGCAGTTCGCGGGAGACCTACAATGAGCAGTTCTTC. It yields the protein CASSSRETYNEQFF.

The table lists this clonotype with many counts. The rearrangement joins TRBV7-6 to TRBJ1-4; 7 bases align to TRBD1. This CDR3 is 16 amino acids long. Germline V gene sequence: CDR1 SGHVS, CDR2 FNYEAQ. J was trimmed by 2 bases and V by 4 bases; bases with no gene match: 7. The DNA for the CDR3 is TGTGCCAGCAGCTGGGACAGCGATTTGACTAATGAAAAACTGTTTTTT. This encodes CASSWDSDLTNEKLFF.

This clonotype was counted many times. The CDR3 DNA follows: TGCAGTGCTGAGGGAGGTGAAAAACTGTTTTTT. This codes for CSAEGGEKLFF. This chain joins TRBV20-1 and TRBJ1-4; D gene uncertain. The V gene's germline CDR1 is DFQATT and CDR2 SNEGSKA (reference sequence). V lost 5 bases, J lost 7 bases, and 8 bases lay in between. CDR3 length: 11 residues.

This clonotype was seen repeatedly, ten times or more. The chain employs TRBV7-2 and TRBJ1-2; 8 nucleotides align to TRBD1. There are 14 residues in the CDR3. The germline V gene has CDR1 SGHTA and CDR2 FQGNSA. With 5 bases clipped from V and 7 bases from J, the junction kept 9 bases outside the gene matches. DNA of the CDR3: TGTGCCAGCAGCCCGTTAGGACAGGGCCGTGGCTACACCTTC. Amino acid sequence: CASSPLGQGRGYTF. The variable domain in full, with the rest retrieved from reference TRBV7-2 and TRBJ1-2, is GAGVSQSPSNKVTEKGKDVELRCDPISGHTALYWYRQSLGQGLEFLIYFQGNSAPDKSGLPSDRFSAERTGGSVSTLTIQRTQQEDSAVYLCASSPLGQGRGYTFGSGTRLTVV.

This clonotype occurred a few times. The chain joins TRBV9 to TRBJ1-2; D gene uncertain. V dropped 4 bases and J dropped 2 bases, with 12 bases sitting between them. The CDR3 is made up of 14 amino acids. Germline CDR1 and CDR2: SGDLS and YYNGEE. As DNA, the CDR3 is TGTGCCAGCAGCCCCAATCCCGGGAACTATGGCTACACCTTC. Its translation: CASSPNPGNYGYTF.

The sample holds many counts of this clonotype. The rearrangement links TRBV5-1 to TRBJ1-1; no definite D call. CDR3 length: 12 residues. Trimming stripped 0 bases from V and 2 bases from J, with 2 bases between. Germline V gene data show CDR1 as SGHRS and CDR2 as YFSETQ. CDR3 sequence reads: CASSLDNTEAFF. The CDR3 DNA is TGCGCCAGCAGCTTGGACAACACTGAAGCTTTCTTT.

In its sample, this clonotype was seen many times. The CDR3 nucleotides are TGTGCCAGCAGCTTGGGACAGTCCCACTGGGGCTACACCTTC. It yields the protein CASSLGQSHWGYTF. The chain uses TRBV7-2 and TRBJ1-2, with TRBD1 identical over 7 bases. The CDR3 runs to 14 residues. V was clipped by 3 bases and J by 8 bases; unmatched bases: 9. The germline V gene has CDR1 SGHTA and CDR2 FQGNSA.

This clonotype was counted at least ten times. The chain employs TRBV20-1 and TRBJ2-1; 9 bases are a match to TRBD1. CDR1 is DFQATT, CDR2 SNEGSKA, per germline (reference sequence). This CDR3 spans 13 amino acids. V lost 6 bases, J lost 0 bases, and 0 bases stayed unmatched. CDR3 bases: TGCAGTGCGGGACAGGGCTCCTACAATGAGCAGTTCTTC. It yields the protein CSAGQGSYNEQFF.

This clonotype has a count of ten or more. This chain connects TRBV15 to TRBJ1-1; the match to TRBD1 covers 10 bases. CDR3 length equals 15 residues. The V segment lost 2 bases and the J segment 7 bases; nucleotides outside the gene matches: 7. Germline V lookup: CDR1 LNHNV, CDR2 YYDKDF (reference sequence). The CDR3 sequence: CATSRQGQGIGEAFF. CDR3 nucleotide sequence: TGTGCCACCAGCAGACAGGGACAGGGGATCGGTGAAGCTTTCTTT.

The chain is built from TRBV10-3 and TRBJ2-3; D is uncertain. This CDR3 is 14 amino acids long. Germline-derived CDR1 and CDR2 are ENHRY and SYGVKD. V lost 3 bases to trimming and J lost 4 bases, with 11 bases between them. CDR3: CAISDGYSSDTQYF. CDR3 sequence (DNA): TGTGCCATCAGTGATGGGTACTCCTCAGATACGCAGTATTTT.

V gene TRBV12-3 or TRBV12-4 combines with J gene TRBJ1-1, with D perhaps TRBD1 (6 bases). Trimming shortened V by 5 bases and J by 4 bases, and 11 bases separated the two germline ends. The CDR3 length is 13 residues. The DNA for the CDR3 is TGTGCCAGCAGTAGACAGGCCCGCACTGAAGCTTTCTTT. Its translation: CASSRQARTEAFF.

This clonotype was seen a few times. A much larger clone is a single base away; this may be a read error. The final CDR3 position lacks the conserved phenylalanine or tryptophan, pointing to a likely read error. This chain links TRBV12-3 or TRBV12-4 with TRBJ1-6, with D hard to call. The V end lost 2 bases, the J end lost 9 bases, and 5 bases lay between the germline ends. CDR3 size: 12 residues. The CDR3 bases are TGTGCCAGCAGTTTAATGGGTTCACCCCTCCACATT. It is translated as CASSLMGSPLHI.